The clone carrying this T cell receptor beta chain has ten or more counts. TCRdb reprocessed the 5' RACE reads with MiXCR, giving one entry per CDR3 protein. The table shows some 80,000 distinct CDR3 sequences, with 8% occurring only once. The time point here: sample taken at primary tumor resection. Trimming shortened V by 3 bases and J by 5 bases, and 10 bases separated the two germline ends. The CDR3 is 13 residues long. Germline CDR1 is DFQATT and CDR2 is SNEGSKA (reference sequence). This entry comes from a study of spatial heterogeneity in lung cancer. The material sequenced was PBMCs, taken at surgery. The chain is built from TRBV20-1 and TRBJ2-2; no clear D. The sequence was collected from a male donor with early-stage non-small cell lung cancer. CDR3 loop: CSASSQNTGELFF. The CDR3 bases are TGCAGTGCTAGTTCCCAGAATACCGGGGAGCTGTTTTTT.